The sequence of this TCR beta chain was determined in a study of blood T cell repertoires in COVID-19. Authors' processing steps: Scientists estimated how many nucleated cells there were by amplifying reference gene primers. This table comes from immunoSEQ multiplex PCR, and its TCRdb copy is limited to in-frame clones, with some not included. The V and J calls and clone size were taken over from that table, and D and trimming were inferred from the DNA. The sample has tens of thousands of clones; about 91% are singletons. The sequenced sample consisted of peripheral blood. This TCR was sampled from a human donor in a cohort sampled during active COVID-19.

The CDR3 region is CASSLVGTGERGVNTEAFF. Here the CDR3 DNA reads TGTGCCAGCAGCTTAGTAGGGACAGGGGAGAGGGGCGTGAACACTGAAGCTTTCTTT. The V and J genes are TRBV11-2 and TRBJ1-1, with 10 bases fitting TRBD1. Losses at the gene ends were 1 base for V and 0 bases for J; bases not matched to a gene: 11. The length of the CDR3 is 19 residues. The germline V gene encodes CDR1 SGHAT and CDR2 FQNNGV. The variable domain in full, with the rest retrieved from reference TRBV11-2 and TRBJ1-1, is EAGVAQSPRYKIIEKRQSVAFWCNPISGHATLYWYQQILGQGPKLLIQFQNNGVVDDSQLPKDRFSAERLKGVDSTLKIQPAKLEDSAVYLCASSLVGTGERGVNTEAFFGQGTRLTVV.